The 19 T cell receptor beta chains presented below share a single source sample, sequenced in a study of cytomegalovirus exposure and HLA in healthy donors. The PCR was carried out with 60 Vbeta primers and 13 Jbeta primers. TCRdb's copy holds only in-frame clones and misses some; the assay was immunoSEQ multiplex PCR. The top ten hold roughly 0.45% of the sample, which has roughly 240,000 clones, over 75% seen once. The sample consisted of PBMCs. These receptors were collected from a boy under 18 in good health and CMV-seronegative.

The V and J genes are TRBV19 and TRBJ2-1; 9 bases agree with TRBD2. This CDR3 spans 13 amino acids. Germline CDR1 reads LNHDA; CDR2 reads SQIVND (reference sequence). Unmatched junction bases numbered 12, after V lost 7 bases and J lost 14 bases. The CDR3 sequence is CASNTSGRRAKFF. The CDR3 DNA reads TGTGCCAGTAACACAAGCGGGAGGAGAGCTAAGTTCTTC.

This rearrangement joins TRBV15 to TRBJ2-7, with 9 bases matching TRBD1. V shed 4 bases, J shed 4 bases, and the junction held 8 bases outside the gene matches. Germline V lookup: CDR1 LNHNV, CDR2 YYDKDF (reference sequence). CDR3 size: 15 residues. The CDR3 spells CATSKQSGTGYEQYF. CDR3 DNA sequence: TGTGCCACCAGCAAACAATCCGGGACAGGGTACGAGCAGTACTTC.

This rearrangement joins TRBV2 to TRBJ1-2; 10 bases line up with TRBD1. The germline CDR1 and CDR2 sequences are SNHLY and FYNNEI. The CDR3 covers 18 residues. V trimming: 2 bases; J trimming: 8 bases; junction bases outside the gene matches: 17. Here the CDR3 reads CASSEYVGGGTGVDGYTF. DNA for the CDR3: TGTGCCAGCAGTGAATACGTAGGCGGTGGGACAGGGGTTGACGGCTACACCTTC. The full variable domain, completed using reference TRBV2 and TRBJ1-2, is EPEVTQTPSHQVTQMGQEVILRCVPISNHLYFYWYRQILGQKVEFLVSFYNNEISEKSEIFDDQFSVERPDGSNFTLKIRSTKLEDSAMYFCASSEYVGGGTGVDGYTFGSGTRLTVV.

The chain couples TRBV19 to TRBJ2-7, with D possibly being TRBD1 (7 bases). This CDR3 is 14 amino acids long. Between the trimmed V and J ends, which lost 5 bases and 4 bases, there was a span of 15 bases. CDR1 is LNHDA, CDR2 SQIVND, per germline (reference sequence). Here the CDR3 DNA reads TGTGCCAGTAGTGCTCGAGCAGGGGGGTACGAGCAGTACTTC. Translating gives CASSARAGGYEQYF.

The V gene is TRBV6-6, the J gene TRBJ1-5; 8 nucleotides agree with TRBD1. CDR3 length: 15 residues. The V gene's germline CDR1 is MNHNY and CDR2 SVGAGI (reference sequence). Unmatched junction bases numbered 3, after V lost 5 bases and J lost 0 bases. In nucleotides, the CDR3 is TGTGCCAGCAGTACGACAGGGGTTAGCAATCAGCCCCAGCATTTT. Its protein product is CASSTTGVSNQPQHF.

The chain joins TRBV13 to TRBJ2-1; 10 nucleotides agree with TRBD2. V gave up 6 bases and J gave up 5 bases; unmatched junction bases: 4. CDR3 length: 14 amino acids. In germline, CDR1 is PRHDT, CDR2 FYEKMQ (reference sequence). The CDR3 is CASSSSGGNNEQFF. CDR3 bases: TGTGCCAGCAGTTCTAGCGGGGGAAACAATGAGCAGTTCTTC.

This chain connects TRBV5-4 to TRBJ2-2, with 8 bases lining up with TRBD1. CDR1 is SGHNT, CDR2 YYREEE, per germline (reference sequence). This CDR3 has 15 amino acids. After removal of 0 bases from V and 3 bases from J, the junction contained 1 base not matched to a gene. In nucleotides, the CDR3 is TGTGCCAGCAGCTTGGAGGGACAGGACACCGGGGAGCTGTTTTTT. Translated: CASSLEGQDTGELFF. The variable domain in full, completed from reference TRBV5-4 and TRBJ2-2, reads ETGVTQSPTHLIKTRGQQVTLRCSSQSGHNTVSWYQQALGQGPQFIFQYYREEENGRGNFPPRFSGLQFPNYSSELNVNALELDDSALYLCASSLEGQDTGELFFGEGSRLTVL.

To note about this clone: Other DNA sequences of this sample code for an identical CDR3. The J gene is TRBJ1-4, the V gene TRBV5-5, with a tentative D call TRBD1 (5 bases). The V gene lost 4 bases and the J gene lost 3 bases, with 10 bases spanning the gap. Germline CDR1 and CDR2: SGHKS and YYEKEE (reference sequence). The CDR3 loop spans 14 amino acids. CDR3 bases: TGTGCCAGCAGCCTCCAAGGGGCTAATGAAAAACTGTTTTTT. Its translation: CASSLQGANEKLFF. The full variable domain, completed using reference TRBV5-5 and TRBJ1-4, is DAGVTQSPTHLIKTRGQQVTLRCSPISGHKSVSWYQQVLGQGPQFIFQYYEKEERGRGNFPDRFSARQFPNYSSELNVNALLLGDSALYLCASSLQGANEKLFFGSGTQLSVL.

The genes are TRBV30 and TRBJ1-2; TRBD1 matches at 10 bases. The germline gives CDR1 GTSNPN, CDR2 SVGIG (reference sequence). V shed 2 bases and J 3 bases; nucleotides not matched to a gene: 9. The CDR3 contains 16 residues. In nucleotides, the CDR3 is TGTGCCTGGAGTTCCTTGCGGGACAGGGGCCACTATGGCTACACCTTC. Its translation is CAWSSLRDRGHYGYTF.

This clone was seen a few times. CDR3 sequence (DNA): TGTGCCAGCAGTTTATCTTCCTGGGGGCGGATGGGCAAAGGGGCCAACGTCCTGACTTTC. The encoded protein is CASSLSSWGRMGKGANVLTF. V gene TRBV27 combines with J gene TRBJ2-6; tentatively, D is TRBD1 (6 bases). The CDR3 has 20 amino acids. Germline V gives CDR1 MNHEY, CDR2 SMNVEV (reference sequence). V lost 0 bases to trimming and J lost 4 bases, with 22 bases between them.

V usage is TRBV2 and J usage is TRBJ2-7; weak D call: TRBD2 (6 bases). Germline V lookup: CDR1 SNHLY, CDR2 FYNNEI. The V end lost 4 bases, the J end lost 3 bases, and 16 bases lay between the germline ends. This CDR3 spans 15 amino acids. DNA of the CDR3: TGTGCCAGCAGTGGGTCCGGGGGTCTATTCTACGAGCAGTACTTC. The encoded protein is CASSGSGGLFYEQYF. Full variable domain (outside the CDR3, taken from reference TRBV2 and TRBJ2-7): EPEVTQTPSHQVTQMGQEVILRCVPISNHLYFYWYRQILGQKVEFLVSFYNNEISEKSEIFDDQFSVERPDGSNFTLKIRSTKLEDSAMYFCASSGSGGLFYEQYFGPGTRLTVT.

The rearrangement uses TRBV7-9 and TRBJ2-6; 8 bases match TRBD1. The germline CDR1 and CDR2 sequences are SEHNR and FQNEAQ (reference sequence). The CDR3 length is 18 residues. Trimming took 6 bases from V and 0 from J; bases not matched to a gene: 10. CDR3 loop: CASRPWTGLSSGANVLTF. The CDR3 nucleotides are TGTGCCAGCAGACCCTGGACAGGGTTATCCTCTGGGGCCAACGTCCTGACTTTC.

Comments on this clone: A read error may account for a junction end that differs from germline. J is TRBJ2-1 and V is TRBV30; no clear D. The germline gives CDR1 GTSNPN, CDR2 SVGIG (reference sequence). This CDR3 comprises 10 residues. This CDR3 reads CAWSVLERFF. DNA of the CDR3: TGTGCCTGGAGTGTACTCGAGCGGTTCTTC. Full variable domain (missing parts from reference TRBV30 and TRBJ2-1): SQTIHQWPATLVQPVGSPLSLECTVEGTSNPNLYWYRQAAGRGLQLLFYSVGIGQISSEVPQNLSASRPQDRQFILSSKKLLLSDSGFYLCAWSVLERFFGPGTRLTVL.

The V and J genes are TRBV5-4 and TRBJ2-7; tentative D call: TRBD2 (6 bases). Germline V gene lookup returns CDR1 SGHNT and CDR2 YYREEE (reference sequence). V lost 2 bases, J lost 2 bases, and 11 bases lay in between. The CDR3 totals 14 residues. The CDR3 coding sequence is TGTGCCAGCAGCTTCTGGGCGGGGACCTACGAGCAGTACTTC. It codes for CASSFWAGTYEQYF.

The V gene is TRBV5-1, the J gene TRBJ1-1, with D unresolved. Looked up from germline, CDR1 is SGHRS and CDR2 is YFSETQ. V dropped 0 bases and J dropped 0 bases, with 15 bases sitting between them. CDR3 length: 17 amino acids. Here the CDR3 reads CASSLASGSPLNTEAFF. The CDR3, as DNA: TGCGCCAGCAGCTTGGCCTCAGGCAGCCCTTTGAACACTGAAGCTTTCTTT.

This clone was detected only a few times. The V gene is TRBV7-9, the J gene TRBJ2-1, with 13 bases matching TRBD2. J was trimmed by 6 bases and V by 4 bases; bases with no gene match: 3. Germline values: CDR1 SEHNR, CDR2 FQNEAQ (reference sequence). The CDR3 contains 15 residues. The CDR3 DNA reads as TGTGCCAGCAGCTCGTGGACTAGCGGGGGCAATGAGCAGTTCTTC. Its protein product is CASSSWTSGGNEQFF.

This sequence joins TRBV10-3 and TRBJ2-3; 7 bases agree with TRBD1. This CDR3 region has 17 residues. Germline CDR1 ENHRY, CDR2 SYGVKD. V gave up 4 bases and J gave up 0 bases; unmatched junction bases: 10. CDR3 protein: CAISGKTGPGSTDTQYF. As DNA, the CDR3 is TGTGCCATCAGTGGGAAGACAGGGCCGGGTAGCACAGATACGCAGTATTTT.

This clone was counted between two and nine times. The rearrangement links TRBV5-6 to TRBJ1-1; the D gene is possibly TRBD1 (6 bases). The germline V and J ends were trimmed by 5 bases and 4 bases, with 12 bases remaining between them. Germline assignment: CDR1 SGHDT and CDR2 YYEEEE. This CDR3 has 13 amino acids. In nucleotides, the CDR3 is TGTGCCAGCAGTATCCAGGGGAGCACTGAAGCTTTCTTT. Translated, it gives CASSIQGSTEAFF.

CDR3 amino acids: CASSPAGGHGYTF. DNA for the CDR3: TGTGCCAGCAGCCCCGCCGGGGGGCATGGCTACACCTTC. The chain carries TRBV13 and TRBJ1-2; D is perhaps TRBD1 (6 bases). V lost 5 bases to trimming and J lost 6 bases, with 13 bases between them. The CDR3 is made up of 13 amino acids. CDR1 is PRHDT, CDR2 FYEKMQ, per germline (reference sequence).